This TCR beta chain stems from a study of shared clonotypes between healthy human individuals. The CDR3 has 13 residues. V lost 4 bases and J 5 bases, leaving 9 bases between the germline ends. Per germline, CDR1 SEHNR and CDR2 FQNEAQ (reference sequence). Sequenced by immunoSEQ multiplex PCR; TCRdb stores in-frame clones only, minus some. The sample consists of around 2,000,000 clones, roughly 91% of them appearing once. It was CD45RO-negative cells, positively selected for CCR7, that made up naive CD8 cells, with terminally differentiated effector memory CD45RA+ cells excluded. This TCR was sampled from a young man in good health. Some clones in this sample may be carry-over from other donors' samples. The J gene is TRBJ2-1, the V gene TRBV7-9, with D hard to call. The sequenced sample consisted of naive CD8+ T cells from PBMCs. The CDR3, as DNA: TGTGCCAGCAGCTACGAGAGAGACAATGAGCAGTTCTTC. Translated, it gives CASSYERDNEQFF.